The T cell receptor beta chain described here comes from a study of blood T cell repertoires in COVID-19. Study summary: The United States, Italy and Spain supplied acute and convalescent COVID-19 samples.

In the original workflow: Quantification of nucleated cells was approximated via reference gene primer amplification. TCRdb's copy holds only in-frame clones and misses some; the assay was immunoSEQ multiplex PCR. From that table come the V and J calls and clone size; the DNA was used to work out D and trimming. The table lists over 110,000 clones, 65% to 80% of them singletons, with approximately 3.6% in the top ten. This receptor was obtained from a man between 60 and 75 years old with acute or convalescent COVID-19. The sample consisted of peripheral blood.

Here the CDR3 reads CAARLAGGFGNIQYF. The CDR3 bases are TGTGCCGCACGACTAGCGGGAGGATTCGGAAACATTCAGTACTTC. The J gene is TRBJ2-4, the V gene TRBV30, with 13 nucleotides matching TRBD2. The CDR3 covers 15 residues. Unmatched junction bases numbered 10, after V lost 8 bases and J lost 6 bases. Looked up from germline, CDR1 is GTSNPN and CDR2 is SVGIG (reference sequence).